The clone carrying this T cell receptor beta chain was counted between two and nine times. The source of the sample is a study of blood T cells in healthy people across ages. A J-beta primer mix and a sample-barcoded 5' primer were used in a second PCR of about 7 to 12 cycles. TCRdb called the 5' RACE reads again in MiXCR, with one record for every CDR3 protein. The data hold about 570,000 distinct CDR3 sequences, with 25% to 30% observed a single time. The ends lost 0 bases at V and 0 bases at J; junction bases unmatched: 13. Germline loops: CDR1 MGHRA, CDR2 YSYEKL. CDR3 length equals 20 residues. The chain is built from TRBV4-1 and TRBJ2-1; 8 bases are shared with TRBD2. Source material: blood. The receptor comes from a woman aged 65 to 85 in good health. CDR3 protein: CASSQDEGSLAGSSYNEQFF. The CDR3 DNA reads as TGCGCCAGCAGCCAAGATGAAGGATCGTTAGCGGGGAGCTCCTACAATGAGCAGTTCTTC.